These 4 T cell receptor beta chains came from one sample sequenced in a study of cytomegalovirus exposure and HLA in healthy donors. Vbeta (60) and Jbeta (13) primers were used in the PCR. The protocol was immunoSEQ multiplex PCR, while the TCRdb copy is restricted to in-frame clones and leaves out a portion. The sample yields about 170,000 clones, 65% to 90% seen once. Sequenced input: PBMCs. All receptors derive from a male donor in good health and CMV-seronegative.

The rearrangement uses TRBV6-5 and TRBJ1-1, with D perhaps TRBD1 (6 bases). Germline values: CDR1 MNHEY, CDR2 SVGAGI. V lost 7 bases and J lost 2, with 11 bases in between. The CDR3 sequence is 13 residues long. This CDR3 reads CASKRTVNTEAFF. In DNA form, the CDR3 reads TGTGCCAGCAAGAGGACAGTTAACACTGAAGCTTTCTTT.

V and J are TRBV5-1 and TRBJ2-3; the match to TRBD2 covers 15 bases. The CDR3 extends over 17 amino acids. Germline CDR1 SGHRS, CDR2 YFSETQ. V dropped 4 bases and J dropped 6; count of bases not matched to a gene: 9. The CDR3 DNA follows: TGCGCCAGCAGCACATCCTTCGGACTAGCGGGGGGGGATACGCAGTATTTT. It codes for CASSTSFGLAGGDTQYF.

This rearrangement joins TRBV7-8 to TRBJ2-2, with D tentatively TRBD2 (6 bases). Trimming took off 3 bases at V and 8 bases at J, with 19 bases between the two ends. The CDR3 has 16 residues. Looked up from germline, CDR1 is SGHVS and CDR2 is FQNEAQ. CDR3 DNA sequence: TGTGCCAGCAGCTTCCGGGACTCCCCCTTTGGGGGGGAGCTGTTTTTT. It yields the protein CASSFRDSPFGGELFF.

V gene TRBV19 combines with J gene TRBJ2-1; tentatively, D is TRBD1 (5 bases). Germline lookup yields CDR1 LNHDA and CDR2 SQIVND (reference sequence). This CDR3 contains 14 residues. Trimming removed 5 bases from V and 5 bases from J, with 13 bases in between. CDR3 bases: TGTGCCAGTAGTGCCGACAGAACTAACAATGAGCAGTTCTTC. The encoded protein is CASSADRTNNEQFF.